A single sample is the source of the 27 T cell receptor beta chains below, sequenced in a study of shared clonotypes between healthy human individuals. Using immunoSEQ multiplex PCR, the repertoire was profiled, and TCRdb retains in-frame clones only, with some absent. The sample lists about 2.3 million clones, roughly 90% occurring once. Sequencing used naive CD4+ T cells from PBMCs. As for subset: CD45RA+ positively selected. These receptors were taken from a man in his late teens or twenties in good health. Some clones in this sample may be carry-over from other donors' samples.

This rearrangement joins TRBV7-9 to TRBJ1-5; 8 nucleotides match TRBD1. Germline V gene sequence: CDR1 SEHNR, CDR2 FQNEAQ (reference sequence). The V and J ends lost 1 base and 5 bases, in that order; junction bases with no gene match: 4. CDR3 length: 15 residues. DNA of the CDR3: TGTGCCAGCAGCTTAGGGCAGGGGGCGTATCAGCCCCAGCATTTT. It encodes CASSLGQGAYQPQHF.

The chain uses TRBV7-7 and TRBJ2-2; D might be TRBD1 (5 bases). There are 16 residues in the CDR3. The germline V gene has CDR1 SSHAT and CDR2 FNYEAQ (reference sequence). Trimming cost V 5 bases and J 0 bases, with 13 bases left between them. This CDR3 is CASSPWSRANTGELFF. The CDR3 DNA follows: TGTGCCAGCAGCCCGTGGAGCAGGGCGAACACCGGGGAGCTGTTTTTT.

The CDR3 loop reads CASMGLEEETQYF. CDR3 sequence (DNA): TGCGCCAGCATGGGCCTAGAGGAGGAGACCCAGTACTTC. The J gene is TRBJ2-5, the V gene TRBV5-1; D gene unclear. V was cut by 6 bases and J by 5 bases, with 14 bases left in between. The CDR3 loop spans 13 amino acids. From germline, CDR1 is SGHRS and CDR2 YFSETQ.

Turning to this clone: Within the sample, other DNA sequences also encode this same CDR3. The chain joins TRBV5-1 to TRBJ2-1, with 7 bases that match TRBD2. J was trimmed by 1 base and V by 0 bases; bases with no gene match: 4. The CDR3 totals 16 residues. Per the germline V gene, CDR1 is SGHRS and CDR2 is YFSETQ. DNA of the CDR3: TGCGCCAGCAGCTTGGTGGCTAGCGGATCCTACAATGAGCAGTTCTTC. Its translation is CASSLVASGSYNEQFF.

V and J are TRBV27 and TRBJ2-5, with 12 nucleotides matching TRBD1. CDR1 and CDR2 from the germline V gene are MNHEY and SMNVEV (reference sequence). With 5 bases clipped from V and 5 bases from J, the junction kept 6 bases outside the gene matches. This CDR3 region has 15 residues. The CDR3 sequence is CASSPGTGGGETQYF. DNA for the CDR3: TGTGCCAGCAGTCCCGGGACAGGGGGCGGGGAGACCCAGTACTTC.

The gene calls are TRBV2 and TRBJ2-3; D call uncertain. V was pared by 3 bases and J by 4 bases, with 5 bases between. CDR3 size: 12 residues. Germline V gene lookup returns CDR1 SNHLY and CDR2 FYNNEI. DNA for the CDR3: TGTGCCAGCAGTGAGCAACCAGATACGCAGTATTTT. It translates to CASSEQPDTQYF.

The chain is built from TRBV30 and TRBJ2-3; D is possibly TRBD1 (6 bases). CDR1 is GTSNPN and CDR2 is SVGIG in the germline V gene (reference sequence). The CDR3 spans 13 residues. V shed 7 bases and J shed 5 bases, with 16 bases lying between them. The CDR3 loop is CASTGTSVDTQYF. The CDR3 coding sequence is TGTGCCTCCACCGGGACAAGTGTAGATACGCAGTATTTT.

The rearrangement uses TRBV28 and TRBJ2-7, with 9 bases matching TRBD1. The CDR3 consists of 17 residues. CDR1 and CDR2 from the germline V gene are MDHEN and SYDVKM. Germline trimming cut 3 bases from V and 4 bases from J; bases unmatched to any gene: 13. The CDR3 is CASSFPYPDRGRYEQYF. DNA of the CDR3: TGTGCCAGCAGTTTCCCCTACCCGGACAGGGGTCGATACGAGCAGTACTTC.

The chain couples TRBV19 to TRBJ2-4; unclear D gene. There are 19 residues in the CDR3. Per the germline V gene, CDR1 is LNHDA and CDR2 is SQIVND (reference sequence). Trimming left V 1 base short and J 0 bases short, with 19 bases between. The CDR3, as DNA: TGTGCCAGTAGTATAGGAGACTCCTCAACCCCTTTAGCCAAAAACATTCAGTACTTC. Protein product: CASSIGDSSTPLAKNIQYF.

This clone showed up just a few times. This sequence joins TRBV11-2 and TRBJ1-1, with no clear D. The CDR3 length is 16 residues. Trimming pared 0 bases from V and 3 bases from J, leaving 14 bases between. Per the germline V gene, CDR1 is SGHAT and CDR2 is FQNNGV. CDR3 sequence reads: CASSLDLVTAYTEAFF. CDR3 sequence (DNA): TGTGCCAGCAGCTTAGATTTGGTGACGGCCTACACTGAAGCTTTCTTT.

J is TRBJ2-7 and V is TRBV4-1; TRBD2 matches at 9 bases. CDR3 size: 15 residues. Germline CDR1 reads MGHRA; CDR2 reads YSYEKL. V lost 3 bases to trimming and J lost 2 bases; unmatched junction nucleotides: 5. DNA of the CDR3: TGCGCCAGCAGCCAGGGTAGCGGGAGCCCCTACGAGCAGTACTTC. This encodes CASSQGSGSPYEQYF.

This clone occurred a few times. The chain has TRBV4-1 and TRBJ1-1; D gene ambiguous. The CDR3 spans 15 residues. Trimming pared 1 base from V and 0 bases from J, leaving 9 bases between. Looked up from germline, CDR1 is MGHRA and CDR2 is YSYEKL. CDR3 sequence: CASSQGVILNTEAFF. As DNA, the CDR3 is TGCGCCAGCAGCCAAGGGGTCATTCTGAACACTGAAGCTTTCTTT.

This chain links TRBV6-5 with TRBJ2-2; D perhaps matches TRBD1 (6 bases). This CDR3 has 14 amino acids. Germline values: CDR1 MNHEY, CDR2 SVGAGI. Trimming removed 8 bases from V and 2 bases from J, with 12 bases in between. CDR3 amino acids: CASATGLNTGELFF. CDR3 DNA: TGTGCCAGCGCAACAGGGTTAAACACCGGGGAGCTGTTTTTT.

This chain links TRBV7-9 with TRBJ1-3; D is undetermined. V was cut by 2 bases and J by 0 bases, with 11 bases left in between. The CDR3 totals 16 residues. Germline V gene lookup returns CDR1 SEHNR and CDR2 FQNEAQ (reference sequence). CDR3 sequence: CASSLSRSSSGNTIYF. The CDR3 DNA reads as TGTGCCAGCAGCTTAAGTCGGTCCAGCTCTGGAAACACCATATATTTT.

The rearrangement uses TRBV18 and TRBJ2-5; no clear D. Trimming took 6 bases from V and 4 from J, leaving 15 bases between them. This CDR3 is 14 amino acids long. The germline gives CDR1 KGHSH, CDR2 LQKENI. DNA for the CDR3: TGTGCCAGCTCCTCCGCGCCACACACAGAGACCCAGTACTTC. Amino acid sequence: CASSSAPHTETQYF.

This clone was found once. The gene calls are TRBV5-1 and TRBJ2-3, with 7 nucleotides matching TRBD1. Germline V gives CDR1 SGHRS, CDR2 YFSETQ. This CDR3 comprises 13 residues. Trimming at V came to 2 bases and at J to 5 bases, leaving 2 bases not matched to a gene. CDR3 nucleotide sequence: TGCGCCAGCAGCTTCACAGGGGTAGATACGCAGTATTTT. Encoded protein: CASSFTGVDTQYF.

In regard to this clone: Other nucleotide sequences from this sample produce the same CDR3. The V call is TRBV28, the J call TRBJ2-7; D remains unclear. Deletions cut 11 bases from V and 3 bases from J, with 14 bases between. The V gene's germline CDR1 is MDHEN and CDR2 SYDVKM. The CDR3 extends over 12 amino acids. CDR3 sequence (DNA): TGTGCCGCGAAGGGTAATTACTACGAGCAGTACTTC. This encodes CAAKGNYYEQYF.

The chain is built from TRBV5-5 and TRBJ2-2; the D is unclear. CDR1 SGHKS and CDR2 YYEKEE come from the germline V gene (reference sequence). This CDR3 is built from 14 residues. V was clipped by 0 bases and J by 6 bases, with 9 bases between them. This CDR3 is CASSLGRLAGELFF. CDR3 DNA: TGTGCCAGCAGCTTGGGCAGGTTAGCCGGGGAGCTGTTTTTT.

The chain joins TRBV7-3 to TRBJ1-1, with 11 bases identical to TRBD1. After removal of 5 bases from V and 6 bases from J, the junction contained 5 bases not matched to a gene. CDR3 length: 14 amino acids. Germline assignment: CDR1 SGHTA and CDR2 FQGTGA. The CDR3 is CASSLGQGASEAFF. CDR3 DNA sequence: TGTGCCAGCAGCCTAGGACAGGGGGCCTCTGAAGCTTTCTTT.

The V gene is TRBV4-3, the J gene TRBJ1-2, with 8 positions matching TRBD1. CDR1 and CDR2 from the germline V gene are LGHNA and YSLEER. Trimming at V came to 4 bases and at J to 6 bases, leaving 7 bases not matched to a gene. This CDR3 contains 14 residues. This chain's CDR3 is CASSRTQGANGYTF. CDR3 bases: TGCGCCAGCAGCCGCACGCAGGGGGCCAATGGCTACACCTTC.

V usage is TRBV9 and J usage is TRBJ2-6, with D perhaps TRBD2 (5 bases). The V gene lost 0 bases and the J gene lost 1 base, with 8 bases spanning the gap. The CDR3 covers 16 residues. Germline assignment: CDR1 SGDLS and CDR2 YYNGEE. The DNA of the CDR3 is TGTGCCAGCAGCGTAGCTCCGGGATCTGGGGCCAACGTCCTGACTTTC. Protein product: CASSVAPGSGANVLTF.

The V and J genes are TRBV7-8 and TRBJ1-4; D gene uncertain. Germline values: CDR1 SGHVS, CDR2 FQNEAQ. This CDR3 is 14 amino acids long. V was cut by 1 base and J by 6 bases, with 9 bases left in between. Here the CDR3 DNA reads TGTGCCAGCAGCTTAGGGCCTGGGTATGAAAAACTGTTTTTT. This sequence encodes CASSLGPGYEKLFF.

The chain carries TRBV9 and TRBJ2-2; TRBD2 matches at 11 bases. Per the germline V gene, CDR1 is SGDLS and CDR2 is YYNGEE. Losses at the gene ends were 3 bases for V and 7 bases for J; bases not matched to a gene: 8. The CDR3 sequence is 16 residues long. CDR3 in DNA: TGTGCCAGCAGCGCTGGACTAGCGGGTAGGGTCGGGGAGCTGTTTTTT. This codes for CASSAGLAGRVGELFF.

The rearrangement uses TRBV11-1 and TRBJ2-7; maybe TRBD2 (6 bases). There are 14 residues in the CDR3. V lost 5 bases to trimming and J lost 2 bases, with 13 bases between them. Germline CDR1 SGHAT, CDR2 FQDESV (reference sequence). DNA of the CDR3: TGTGCCAGCAGCACACGTACGGGAGCCTACGAGCAGTACTTC. Its protein is CASSTRTGAYEQYF.

The chain has TRBV5-4 and TRBJ1-1; a possible D gene is TRBD1 (6 bases). The CDR3 length is 13 residues. In germline, CDR1 is SGHNT, CDR2 YYREEE (reference sequence). V was cut by 4 bases and J by 4 bases, with 11 bases left in between. The CDR3 bases are TGTGCCAGCAGCAACGACAGGCCCACTGAAGCTTTCTTT. This gives the protein CASSNDRPTEAFF.

V usage is TRBV2 and J usage is TRBJ1-3; 7 nucleotides agree with TRBD1. Germline V gene lookup returns CDR1 SNHLY and CDR2 FYNNEI. The V and J ends lost 7 bases and 4 bases, in that order; junction bases with no gene match: 13. The CDR3 totals 16 residues. CDR3 region: CASTFDRAGGGNTIYF. CDR3 in DNA: TGTGCCAGCACGTTCGACAGGGCCGGGGGGGGAAACACCATATATTTT.

V and J are TRBV4-1 and TRBJ2-2; 13 bases line up with TRBD2. This CDR3 is 21 amino acids long. CDR1 is MGHRA, CDR2 YSYEKL, per germline. V was pared by 2 bases and J by 5 bases, with 17 bases of the junction left unmatched. The CDR3 sequence: CASSQRRTGTSGTRGTGELFF. CDR3 nucleotide sequence: TGCGCCAGCAGCCAAAGGAGGACCGGGACTAGCGGGACTAGAGGTACCGGGGAGCTGTTTTTT.